The T cell receptor beta chain described here comes from a study of T cell changes during pregnancy in multiple sclerosis. There are 14 residues in the CDR3. Germline-derived CDR1 and CDR2 are SGHDN and FVKESK. The germline V and J ends were trimmed by 3 bases and 4 bases, with 12 bases remaining between them. Clones were read by immunoSEQ multiplex PCR, and TCRdb kept only the in-frame ones, dropping some. The sample has about 59,000 clones, around 94% seen once; the top ten hold over 2%. This TCR came from a female donor with multiple sclerosis, enrolled in a pregnancy study. The genes are TRBV14 and TRBJ2-5, with D possibly matching TRBD1 (5 bases). The sequences come from CD8+ T cells from peripheral blood mononuclear cells, collected after pregnancy. In nucleotides, the CDR3 is TGTGCCAGCAGCCAGCCAGGGTGGGGAGAGACCCAGTACTTC. It is translated as CASSQPGWGETQYF. The full variable domain, with the rest looked up from reference TRBV14 and TRBJ2-5, is EAGVTQFPSHSVIEKGQTVTLRCDPISGHDNLYWYRRVMGKEIKFLLHFVKESKQDESGMPNNRFLAERTGGTYSTLKVQPAELEDSGVYFCASSQPGWGETQYFGPGTRLLVL.